This TCR beta chain emerged from a study of blood T cell repertoires in COVID-19. About the study: Nucleic acid was either cDNA or gDNA, and it came from T cells, B-cell-depleted T cells, or PBMCs.

Germline V CDR1 and CDR2: SGHTA, FQGTGA. With V trimmed by 5 bases and J by 3 bases, 4 bases remained unmatched. There are 15 residues in the CDR3. Sequencing was performed with immunoSEQ multiplex PCR; in TCRdb, only in-frame clones are kept and a portion is missing. The data contain around 310,000 clones, 80% to 95% of them singletons. This TCR was sampled from a woman aged 30 to 39 with COVID-19, enrolled during active disease. The chain carries TRBV7-3 and TRBJ1-5; 10 positions agree with TRBD1. The material sequenced was peripheral blood. The DNA for the CDR3 is TGTGCCAGCAGCACCCGACAGGGGGCCAATCAGCCCCAGCATTTT. Translated, it gives CASSTRQGANQPQHF.